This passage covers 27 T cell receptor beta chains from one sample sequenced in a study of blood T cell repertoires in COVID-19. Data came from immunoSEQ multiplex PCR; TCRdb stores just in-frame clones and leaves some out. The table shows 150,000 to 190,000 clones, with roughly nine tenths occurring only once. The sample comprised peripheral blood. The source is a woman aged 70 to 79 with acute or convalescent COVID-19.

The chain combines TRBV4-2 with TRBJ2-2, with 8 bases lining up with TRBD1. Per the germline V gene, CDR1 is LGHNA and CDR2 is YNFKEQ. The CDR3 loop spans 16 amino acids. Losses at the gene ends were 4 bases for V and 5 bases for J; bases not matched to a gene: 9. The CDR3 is CASSLRQGADTGELFF. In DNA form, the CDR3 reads TGTGCCAGCAGCCTACGGCAGGGGGCTGATACCGGGGAGCTGTTTTTT.

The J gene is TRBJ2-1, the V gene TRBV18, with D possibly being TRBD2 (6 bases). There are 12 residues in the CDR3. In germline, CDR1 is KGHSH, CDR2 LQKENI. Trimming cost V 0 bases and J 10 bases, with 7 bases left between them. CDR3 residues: CASSPPGREQFF. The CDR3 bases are TGTGCCAGCTCACCACCCGGGAGAGAGCAGTTCTTC.

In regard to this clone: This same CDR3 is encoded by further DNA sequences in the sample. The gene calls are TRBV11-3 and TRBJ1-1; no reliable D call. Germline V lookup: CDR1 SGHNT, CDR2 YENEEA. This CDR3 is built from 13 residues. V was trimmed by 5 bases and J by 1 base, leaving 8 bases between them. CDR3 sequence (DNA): TGTGCCAGCAGCCTTACGGGGAACACTGAAGCTTTCTTT. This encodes CASSLTGNTEAFF.

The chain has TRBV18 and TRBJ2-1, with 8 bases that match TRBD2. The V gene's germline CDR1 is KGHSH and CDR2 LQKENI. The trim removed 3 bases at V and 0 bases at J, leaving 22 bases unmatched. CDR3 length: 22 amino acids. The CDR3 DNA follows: TGTGCCAGCTCACCTTTAGAGATAACCGGGAGGGGTCAAGCGAGCTCCTACAATGAGCAGTTCTTC. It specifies CASSPLEITGRGQASSYNEQFF.

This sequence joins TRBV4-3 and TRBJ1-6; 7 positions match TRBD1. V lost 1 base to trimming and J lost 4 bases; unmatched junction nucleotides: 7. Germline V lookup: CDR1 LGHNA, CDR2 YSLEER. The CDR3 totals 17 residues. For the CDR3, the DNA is TGCGCCAGCAGCCAAGGATTGGACAGGACGTATAATTCACCCCTCCACTTT. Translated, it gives CASSQGLDRTYNSPLHF.

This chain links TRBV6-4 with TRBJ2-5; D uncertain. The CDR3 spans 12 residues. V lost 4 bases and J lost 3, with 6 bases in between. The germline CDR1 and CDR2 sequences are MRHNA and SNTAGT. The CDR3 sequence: CASSGEKETQYF. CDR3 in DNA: TGTGCCAGCAGTGGAGAGAAAGAGACCCAGTACTTC.

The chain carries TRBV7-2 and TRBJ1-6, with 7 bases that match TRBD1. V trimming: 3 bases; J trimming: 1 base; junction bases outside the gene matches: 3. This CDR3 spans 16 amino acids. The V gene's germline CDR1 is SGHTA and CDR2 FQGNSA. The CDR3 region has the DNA TGTGCCAGCAGCTTGCGACAGGGTTCCTATAATTCACCCCTCCACTTT. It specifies CASSLRQGSYNSPLHF. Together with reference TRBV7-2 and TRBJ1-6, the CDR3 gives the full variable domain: GAGVSQSPSNKVTEKGKDVELRCDPISGHTALYWYRQSLGQGLEFLIYFQGNSAPDKSGLPSDRFSAERTGGSVSTLTIQRTQQEDSAVYLCASSLRQGSYNSPLHFGNGTRLTVT.

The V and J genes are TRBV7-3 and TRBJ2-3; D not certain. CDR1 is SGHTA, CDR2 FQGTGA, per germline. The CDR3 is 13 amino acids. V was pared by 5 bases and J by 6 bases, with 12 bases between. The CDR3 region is CASSPPEEDTQYF. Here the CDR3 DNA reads TGTGCCAGCAGCCCGCCAGAGGAGGATACGCAGTATTTT.

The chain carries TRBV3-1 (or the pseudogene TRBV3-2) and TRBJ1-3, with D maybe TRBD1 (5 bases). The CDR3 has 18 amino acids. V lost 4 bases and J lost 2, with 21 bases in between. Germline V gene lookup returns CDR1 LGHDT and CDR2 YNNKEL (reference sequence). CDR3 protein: CASSPDLPLAQAGNTIYF. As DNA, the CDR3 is TGTGCCAGCAGCCCGGACCTGCCCTTGGCACAGGCTGGAAACACCATATATTTT.

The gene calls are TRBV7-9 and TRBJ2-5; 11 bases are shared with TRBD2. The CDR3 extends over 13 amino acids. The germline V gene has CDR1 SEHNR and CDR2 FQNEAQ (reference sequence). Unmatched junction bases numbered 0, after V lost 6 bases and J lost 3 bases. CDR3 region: CASRLAGEETQYF. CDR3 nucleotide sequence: TGTGCCAGCAGACTAGCGGGGGAAGAGACCCAGTACTTC.

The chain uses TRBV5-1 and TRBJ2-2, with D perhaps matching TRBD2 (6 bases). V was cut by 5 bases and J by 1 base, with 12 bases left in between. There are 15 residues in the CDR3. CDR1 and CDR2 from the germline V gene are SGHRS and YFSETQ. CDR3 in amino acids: CASSDTGVNTGELFF. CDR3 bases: TGCGCCAGCAGTGATACGGGAGTGAACACCGGGGAGCTGTTTTTT.

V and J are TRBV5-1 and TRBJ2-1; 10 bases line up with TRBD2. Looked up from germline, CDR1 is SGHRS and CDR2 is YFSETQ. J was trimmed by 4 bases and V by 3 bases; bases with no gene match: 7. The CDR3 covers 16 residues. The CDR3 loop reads CASSSNPAGGYNEQFF. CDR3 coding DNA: TGCGCCAGCAGCTCCAATCCAGCGGGGGGGTACAATGAGCAGTTCTTC.

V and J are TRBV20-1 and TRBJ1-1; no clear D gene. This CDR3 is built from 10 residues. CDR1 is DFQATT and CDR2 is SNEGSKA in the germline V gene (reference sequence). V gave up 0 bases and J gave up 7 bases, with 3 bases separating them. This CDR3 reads CSARDREAFF. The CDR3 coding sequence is TGCAGTGCTAGAGATCGTGAAGCTTTCTTT.

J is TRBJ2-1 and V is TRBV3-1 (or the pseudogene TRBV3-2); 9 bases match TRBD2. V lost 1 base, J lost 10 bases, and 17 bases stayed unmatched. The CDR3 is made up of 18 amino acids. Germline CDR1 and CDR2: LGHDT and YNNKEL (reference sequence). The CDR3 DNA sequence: TGTGCCAGCAGCCAAGTTGGGATCAGCGGGGGGCCTCGGGGAGAGCAGTTCTTC. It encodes CASSQVGISGGPRGEQFF.

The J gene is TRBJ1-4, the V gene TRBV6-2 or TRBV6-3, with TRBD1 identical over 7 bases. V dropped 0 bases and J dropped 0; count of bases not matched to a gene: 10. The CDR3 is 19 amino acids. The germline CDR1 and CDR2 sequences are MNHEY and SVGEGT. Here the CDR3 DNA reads TGTGCCAGCAGTTACTCCGCGACAGGGACCGCGGCAACTAATGAAAAACTGTTTTTT. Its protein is CASSYSATGTAATNEKLFF.

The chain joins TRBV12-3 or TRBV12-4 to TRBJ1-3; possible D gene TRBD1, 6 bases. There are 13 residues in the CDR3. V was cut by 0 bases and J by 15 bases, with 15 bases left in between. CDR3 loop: CASSLASVRGKYF. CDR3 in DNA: TGTGCCAGCAGTTTAGCGTCGGTCAGGGGAAAATATTTT.

CDR3 nucleotide sequence: TGTGCCAGCAGTGGGTGGGAAGCGGGTGGCTACACCTTC. This encodes CASSGWEAGGYTF. This chain joins TRBV2 and TRBJ1-2; D is unclear. CDR3 size: 13 residues. V was cut by 4 bases and J by 7 bases, with 13 bases left in between. Germline lookup yields CDR1 SNHLY and CDR2 FYNNEI.

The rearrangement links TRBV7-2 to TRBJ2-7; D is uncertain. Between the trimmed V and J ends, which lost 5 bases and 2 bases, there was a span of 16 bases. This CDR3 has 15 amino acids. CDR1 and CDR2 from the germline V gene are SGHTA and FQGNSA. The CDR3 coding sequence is TGTGCCAGCAGCAGGTCAAGGTCCCTAGCCTACGAGCAGTACTTC. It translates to CASSRSRSLAYEQYF.

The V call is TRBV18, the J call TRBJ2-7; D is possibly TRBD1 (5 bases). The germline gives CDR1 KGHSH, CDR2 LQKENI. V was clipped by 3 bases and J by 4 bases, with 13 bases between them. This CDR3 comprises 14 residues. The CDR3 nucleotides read TGTGCCAGCTCACCTCCGGACATTTTTTACGAGCAGTACTTC. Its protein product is CASSPPDIFYEQYF.

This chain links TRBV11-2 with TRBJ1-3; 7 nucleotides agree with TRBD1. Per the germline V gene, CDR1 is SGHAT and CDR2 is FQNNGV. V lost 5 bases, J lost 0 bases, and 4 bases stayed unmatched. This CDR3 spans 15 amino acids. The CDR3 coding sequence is TGTGCCAGCAGCCGGGACAGTCACTCTGGAAACACCATATATTTT. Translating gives CASSRDSHSGNTIYF.

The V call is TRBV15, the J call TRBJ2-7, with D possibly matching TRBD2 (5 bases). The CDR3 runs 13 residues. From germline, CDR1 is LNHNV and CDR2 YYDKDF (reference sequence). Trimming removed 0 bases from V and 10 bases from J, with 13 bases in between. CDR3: CATSRDMGRAQYF. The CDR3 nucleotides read TGTGCCACCAGCAGAGATATGGGGAGAGCCCAGTACTTC.

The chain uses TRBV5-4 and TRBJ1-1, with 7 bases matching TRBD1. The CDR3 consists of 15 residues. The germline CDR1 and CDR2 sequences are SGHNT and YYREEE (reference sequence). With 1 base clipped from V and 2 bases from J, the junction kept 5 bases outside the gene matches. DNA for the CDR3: TGTGCCAGCAGCTTGCGGACAGGTCGAAACACTGAAGCTTTCTTT. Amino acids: CASSLRTGRNTEAFF.

The CDR3 loop is CASSRGSLNRYQYF. The CDR3 nucleotides are TGTGCCAGCAGTCGGGGGTCCCTCAATAGGTACCAGTACTTC. V gene TRBV6-2 or TRBV6-3 combines with J gene TRBJ2-5, with TRBD2 as a possible D gene (6 bases). Germline V gene lookup returns CDR1 MNHEY and CDR2 SVGEGT. The length of the CDR3 is 14 residues. The germline V and J ends were trimmed by 5 bases and 10 bases, with 20 bases remaining between them.

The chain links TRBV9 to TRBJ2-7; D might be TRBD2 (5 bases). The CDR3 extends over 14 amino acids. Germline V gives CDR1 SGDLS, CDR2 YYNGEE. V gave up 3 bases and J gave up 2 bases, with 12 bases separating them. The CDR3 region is CASSAQNGAYEQYF. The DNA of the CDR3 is TGTGCCAGCAGCGCCCAGAACGGGGCCTACGAGCAGTACTTC. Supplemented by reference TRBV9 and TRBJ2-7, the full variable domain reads DSGVTQTPKHLITATGQRVTLRCSPRSGDLSVYWYQQSLDQGLQFLIQYYNGEERAKGNILERFSAQQFPDLHSELNLSSLELGDSALYFCASSAQNGAYEQYFGPGTRLTVT.

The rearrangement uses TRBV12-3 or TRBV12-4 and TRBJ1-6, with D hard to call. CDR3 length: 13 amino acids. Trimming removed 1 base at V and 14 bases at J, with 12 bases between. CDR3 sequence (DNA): TGTGCCAGCAGTTTAGGTGAGGATGTCGCCCTCCACTTT. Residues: CASSLGEDVALHF.

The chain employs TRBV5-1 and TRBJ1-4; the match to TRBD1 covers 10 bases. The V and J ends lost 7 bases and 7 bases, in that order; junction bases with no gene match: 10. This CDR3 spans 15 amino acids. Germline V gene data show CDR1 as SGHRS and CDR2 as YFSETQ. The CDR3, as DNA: TGCGCCAGCTCCCAGGAGACAGGGGGCTTTGAAAAACTGTTTTTT. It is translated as CASSQETGGFEKLFF.

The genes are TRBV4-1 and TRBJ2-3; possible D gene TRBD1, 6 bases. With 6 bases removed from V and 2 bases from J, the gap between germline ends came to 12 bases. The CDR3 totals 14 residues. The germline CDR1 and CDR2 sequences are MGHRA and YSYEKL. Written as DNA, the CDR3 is TGCGCCAGCAGTAAACAGGGCTCCACAGATACGCAGTATTTT. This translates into CASSKQGSTDTQYF.